This record covers a single T cell receptor beta chain. In the original analysis: Estimates of nucleated cell counts were drawn from the amplification of reference gene primers. The repertoire was sequenced with immunoSEQ multiplex PCR; TCRdb's copy has only in-frame clones and lacks some. D and trimming were read from the DNA, whereas the V and J calls and clone size are those reported in that table. Here the sample spans a few hundred thousand clones, around 84% being singletons. This CDR3 region has 16 residues. Trimming removed 0 bases at V and 8 bases at J, with 19 bases between. The germline V gene has CDR1 LNHDA and CDR2 SQIVND (reference sequence). These data belong to a study of blood T cell repertoires in COVID-19. Turning to the study itself: The study drew acute and convalescent COVID-19 samples from the United States, Italy and Spain. The cDNA or gDNA used as material had been derived from T cells, B-cell-depleted T cells, or PBMCs.

V usage is TRBV19 and J usage is TRBJ1-1, with no clear D. The sequencing input was peripheral blood. The receptor was isolated from a woman aged 18-35 years with acute or convalescent COVID-19. The CDR3 sequence is CASSIDLGRIAAEAFF. In DNA form, the CDR3 reads TGTGCCAGTAGTATAGATCTAGGACGCATAGCGGCAGAAGCTTTCTTT.